This entry is about one T cell receptor beta chain. Its target antigen remains unknown. No much larger clone is present one base from it, and per-base qualities are unavailable. TCRbeta CDR3 regions were amplified from genomic DNA by means of the immunoSEQ Assay, a bias-controlled multiplex PCR. The authors' pipeline ran thus. Within the assay, amplification of reference gene primers was used to estimate how many nucleated cells each sample contained. To quantify the absolute abundance of each unique TCRbeta CDR3 rearrangement, sequence reads were collapsed and filtered. For each sample, productive Simpson clonality was calculated by taking the square root of Simpson's diversity index across productive rearrangements. TCRdb re-hosts the immuneACCESS table, in-frame sequences only. Its copies lack some clones; in the studies checked, an unresolved V gene accounts for under half of them, and the cause for the rest is not known. The V and J calls and clone size were taken over from that table, and D and trimming were inferred from the DNA. Counted in this sample were around 380,000 clones; about 80% of them appeared once. More than 1% of the sample goes to the ten largest clones.

CDR1 and CDR2 (SGHVS, FNYEAQ) derive from the germline V gene. From the cysteine through the phenylalanine, the CDR3 covers 18 amino acids. Only the CDR3 DNA is retained, 54 bases long and in frame from the first base. V and J lose 2 bases and 3 bases, and a span of 19 bases separates them. Whole blood was collected in K2EDTA tubes by collaborating institutions according to the institutions' own protocols. For TCRbeta analysis, collaborator samples were shipped as frozen whole blood, as isolated PBMCs, or as DNA extracted from either sample type. These data come from a study of blood T cell repertoires in COVID-19 (dated by TCRdb to the early 2020s). About the study as a whole: Samples from collaborators originated in the United States, Italy and Spain and spanned both the acute and convalescent phases of COVID-19. The samples were drawn from the first 160 participants of the ongoing ImmuneRACE study and from 950 to 1,500 subjects provided by 6 global collaborators. A freely available public database, intended as a resource for researchers studying the immune response to SARS-CoV-2, is where the repertoires were released. Where HLA class I and class II types were available, the types were taken from metadata supplied by the sample provider, not from assay-based typing. Deeply sampled blood TCRbeta repertoires from subjects exposed to, actively infected with, or recovered from COVID-19 were included in the dataset. A de-identified subject ID, COVID-19 status, age in years and sex were almost always included in the sample metadata. The prospective study material was composed of cDNA or gDNA derived from T cells, B-cell-depleted T cells, or PBMCs. Broad study findings and their caveats: Clinical and demographic metadata were provided uncurated, with the amount varying by source and participant.

The TCR sequence derives from a human donor with acute or convalescent COVID-19. The donor label of this sample is uncertain. Material: peripheral blood. The rearranged chain carries TRBV7-6 and TRBJ2-2; 6 matching bases give a weak D call of TRBD2. The bases read TGTGCCAGCAGCTTAAATCGACGGGGGACTTCCTACACCGGGGAGCTGTTTTTT. Translated, this gives CASSLNRRGTSYTGELFF.